Presented here are 3 T cell receptor beta chains from one specimen sequenced in a study of shared clonotypes between healthy human individuals. Sequencing was performed with immunoSEQ multiplex PCR; in TCRdb, only in-frame clones are kept and a portion is missing. The sample includes around 2.1 million clones, approximately 94% of them seen just once. Naive CD8 cells lacked CD45RO and underwent positive selection for CCR7, leaving out terminally differentiated effector memory CD45RA+ cells. Sequenced input: naive CD8+ T cells from PBMCs. These receptors came from a young man in good health. Some clones in this sample may be carry-over from other donors' samples.

The V call is TRBV6-5, the J call TRBJ1-1; D may be TRBD1 (5 bases). Per germline, CDR1 MNHEY and CDR2 SVGAGI. V was shortened by 0 bases and J by 4 bases, with 12 bases between the two germline ends. There are 15 residues in the CDR3. The CDR3 DNA follows: TGTGCCAGCAGTTACTCAGGGGAGGGGTTCACTGAAGCTTTCTTT. Amino acid sequence: CASSYSGEGFTEAFF.

The chain combines TRBV4-3 with TRBJ2-7; 8 bases fit TRBD1. V gave up 0 bases and J gave up 2 bases; unmatched junction bases: 0. This CDR3 has 14 residues. Germline CDR1 reads LGHNA; CDR2 reads YSLEER. In DNA, the CDR3 is TGCGCCAGCAGCCAAGAACAGGGGGCCTACGAGCAGTACTTC. This encodes CASSQEQGAYEQYF.

This clone was seen a handful of times. The chain joins TRBV28 to TRBJ2-7; D is uncertain. CDR3 length: 12 amino acids. The V and J ends lost 0 bases and 3 bases respectively, with 3 bases between them. Germline-derived CDR1 and CDR2 are MDHEN and SYDVKM. The CDR3 loop is CASSLWDYEQYF. The DNA of the CDR3 is TGTGCCAGCAGTTTATGGGACTACGAGCAGTACTTC. Based on the CDR3 plus reference TRBV28 and TRBJ2-7, the full variable domain is DVKVTQSSRYLVKRTGEKVFLECVQDMDHENMFWYRQDPGLGLRLIYFSYDVKMKEKGDIPEGYSVSREKKERFSLILESASTNQTSMYLCASSLWDYEQYFGPGTRLTVT.